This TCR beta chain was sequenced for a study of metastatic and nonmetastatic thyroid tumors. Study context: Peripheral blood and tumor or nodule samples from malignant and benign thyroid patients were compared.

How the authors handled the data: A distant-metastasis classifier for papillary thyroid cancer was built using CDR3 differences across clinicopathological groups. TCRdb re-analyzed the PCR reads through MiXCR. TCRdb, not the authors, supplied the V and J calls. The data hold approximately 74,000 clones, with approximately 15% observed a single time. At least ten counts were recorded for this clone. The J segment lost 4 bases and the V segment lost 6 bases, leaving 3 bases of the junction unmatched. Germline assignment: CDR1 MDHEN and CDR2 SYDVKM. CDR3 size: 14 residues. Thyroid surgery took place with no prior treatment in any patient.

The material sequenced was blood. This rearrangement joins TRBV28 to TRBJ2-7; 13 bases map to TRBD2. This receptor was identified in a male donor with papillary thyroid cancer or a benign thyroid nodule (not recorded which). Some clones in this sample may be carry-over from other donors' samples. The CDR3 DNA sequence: TGTGCCAGCAGAATACTAGCGGGAGGGTACGAGCAGTACTTC. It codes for CASRILAGGYEQYF.